The rows below give T cell receptor beta chains drawn from one sample of a study of long-term antiretroviral therapy in people with HIV. TCRdb keeps only in-frame clones here, not all; method: immunoSEQ multiplex PCR. The sample contains tens of thousands of clones, under 90% of which appear only once. This material consisted of unsorted PBMCs, taken 0.1 years before starting antiretroviral therapy. Receptors originate from a man aged 35-49 years with HIV. CDR3s include the opening cysteine and the closing phenylalanine or tryptophan. A D gene is named only where the DNA matches it firmly. For some rows the clone size is stated as once, few or many, or as a class when expanded; others skip it.

D: .; size: .; V: TRBV27; J: TRBJ2-1; DNA: TGTGCCAGCAGTTTATCGGCCAATGAGCAGTTCTTC; CDR3: CASSLSANEQFF
D: .; size: .; V: TRBV7-2; J: TRBJ1-1; DNA: TGTGCCAGCAGCTTAGGCGGGGTAGGCACTGAAGCTTTCTTT; CDR3: CASSLGGVGTEAFF
D: TRBD1; size: once; V: TRBV7-2; J: TRBJ1-5; DNA: TGTGCCAGCAGTCATACAGGGGGCGGCAATCAGCCCCAGCATTTT; CDR3: CASSHTGGGNQPQHF
D: TRBD2; size: .; V: TRBV7-2; J: TRBJ2-3; DNA: TGTGCCAGCAGACCCGGACTAGCGCCTGTGGATACGCAGTATTTT; CDR3: CASRPGLAPVDTQYF
D: .; size: .; V: TRBV6-1; J: TRBJ2-6; DNA: TGTGCCAGCAGATTATTTGGGGCCAACGTCCTGACTTTC; CDR3: CASRLFGANVLTF
D: TRBD1; size: .; V: TRBV18; J: TRBJ2-1; DNA: TGTGCCAGCTCACCGGGGACAGGGGAGAAGTTCTTC; CDR3: CASSPGTGEKFF
D: TRBD1; size: .; V: TRBV28; J: TRBJ1-2; DNA: TGTGCCAGCAGCTGGGACAGCCAGGACTATGGCTACACCTTC; CDR3: CASSWDSQDYGYTF
D: .; size: .; V: TRBV7-2; J: TRBJ2-1; DNA: TGTGCCAGCAGCTTCCAGCGGTACAATGAGCAGTTCTTC; CDR3: CASSFQRYNEQFF
D: .; size: once; V: TRBV27; J: TRBJ1-5; DNA: TGTGCCACCCTCAATCAGCCCCAGCATTTT; CDR3: CATLNQPQHF
D: .; size: .; V: TRBV7-2; J: TRBJ1-6; DNA: TGTGCCAGCAGCTTAGAAGTGGGTAATTCACCCCTCCACTTT; CDR3: CASSLEVGNSPLHF
D: TRBD1; size: .; V: TRBV7-2; J: TRBJ1-6; DNA: TGTGCCAGCAGCCCTAGGGGACAGGGGAGGAATTCACCCCTCCACTTT; CDR3: CASSPRGQGRNSPLHF
D: .; size: .; V: TRBV19; J: TRBJ1-5; DNA: TGTGCCAGTAGTATCCTTCGACAGACCTGGATAGAAAGCAATCAGCCCCAGCATTTT; CDR3: CASSILRQTWIESNQPQHF
D: TRBD2; size: .; V: TRBV19; J: TRBJ2-7; DNA: TGTGCCAGTAGTAGGGCTAGCGGACGCTACGAGCAGTACTTC; CDR3: CASSRASGRYEQYF
D: TRBD1; size: .; V: TRBV28; J: TRBJ1-4; DNA: TGTGCCAGCAGCTCCCTGGACAGGTTGTACGAAAAACTGTTTTTT; CDR3: CASSSLDRLYEKLFF
D: .; size: medium-sized; V: TRBV25-1; J: TRBJ2-7; DNA: TGTGCCAGCAGTGAGTTCGGGACGGGTGAGCAGTACTTC; CDR3: CASSEFGTGEQYF
D: TRBD2; size: few; V: TRBV7-2; J: TRBJ2-7; DNA: TGTGCCAGCAGCTTCATAGGGGGCCTAGCGGGAATCTCCTACGAGCAGTACTTC; CDR3: CASSFIGGLAGISYEQYF
D: .; size: .; V: TRBV27; J: TRBJ2-7; DNA: TGTGCCAGCAGTTTATGGACCCCCGCCCTTATATACGAGCAGTACTTC; CDR3: CASSLWTPALIYEQYF
D: .; size: .; V: TRBV15; J: TRBJ2-7; DNA: TGTGCCACCAGCAGCTCTAGTGGTGTTTACGAGCAGTACTTC; CDR3: CATSSSSGVYEQYF
D: .; size: .; V: TRBV9; J: TRBJ2-5; DNA: TGTGCCAGCAGCAGCGACAGCAAGGGGTCCCAGTACTTC; CDR3: CASSSDSKGSQYF
D: .; size: .; V: TRBV10-3; J: TRBJ1-1; DNA: TGTGCCATCAGTTACACGAACACTGAAGCTTTCTTT; CDR3: CAISYTNTEAFF
D: .; size: .; V: TRBV5-8; J: TRBJ1-4; DNA: TGTGCCAGCAGCTTGGCCAAAGGACCGTATAATGAAAAACTGTTTTTT; CDR3: CASSLAKGPYNEKLFF
D: .; size: .; V: TRBV27; J: TRBJ2-7; DNA: TGTGCCAGCAGTGCCCGGGACTTCGTGAACGAGCAGTACTTC; CDR3: CASSARDFVNEQYF
D: .; size: .; V: TRBV7-8; J: TRBJ2-3; DNA: TGTGCCAGCAGCTCCAGGGGAGGGGGCACAGATACGCAGTATTTT; CDR3: CASSSRGGGTDTQYF
D: .; size: .; V: TRBV19; J: TRBJ1-6; DNA: TGTGCCAGTAGTACCGGGACATCCTATAATTCACCCCTCCACTTT; CDR3: CASSTGTSYNSPLHF
D: .; size: .; V: TRBV5-4; J: TRBJ1-2; DNA: TGTGCCAGCAGCTTGAAAACAGGGTTAGACTATGGCTACACCTTC; CDR3: CASSLKTGLDYGYTF
D: .; size: .; V: TRBV7-7; J: TRBJ2-3; DNA: TGTGCCAGCAGCTTAGCGGAGGCAGATACGCAGTATTTT; CDR3: CASSLAEADTQYF
D: .; size: .; V: TRBV5-4; J: TRBJ1-2; DNA: TGTGCCAGCACCGTCCGGGGGCAGGGGCTCTATGGCTACACCTTC; CDR3: CASTVRGQGLYGYTF
D: .; size: .; V: TRBV29-1; J: TRBJ1-1; DNA: TGCAGCGTTGGCCGTGGACAGAACACTGAAGCTTTCTTT; CDR3: CSVGRGQNTEAFF
D: .; size: .; V: TRBV7-2; J: TRBJ2-7; DNA: TGTGCCAGCAGCTTATACTCCTACGAGCAGTACTTC; CDR3: CASSLYSYEQYF
D: TRBD1; size: .; V: TRBV12-5; J: TRBJ2-1; DNA: TGTGCTAGTGGTTCAACAGGGGGCAAACATGAGCAGTTCTTC; CDR3: CASGSTGGKHEQFF
D: TRBD1; size: .; V: TRBV28; J: TRBJ2-2; DNA: TGTGCCAGCACACCGGGACAGACGAACACCGGGGAGCTGTTTTTT; CDR3: CASTPGQTNTGELFF
D: .; size: once; V: TRBV7-2; J: TRBJ1-3; DNA: TGTGCCAGCAGCCCCTCAGCGCTCTCTGGAAACACCATATATTTT; CDR3: CASSPSALSGNTIYF
D: TRBD1; size: .; V: TRBV29-1; J: TRBJ1-1; DNA: TGCAGCGTCGAAGGACAGGGCCCCTTTGAAGCTTTCTTT; CDR3: CSVEGQGPFEAFF
D: .; size: .; V: TRBV7-9; J: TRBJ2-7; DNA: TGTGCCAGCAGCCCCCGGGGCGGCGAGCAGTACTTC; CDR3: CASSPRGGEQYF
D: .; size: .; V: TRBV7-2; J: TRBJ2-1; DNA: TGTGCCAGCAGGCCGGCGGGACATGCGAACAATGAGCAGTTCTTC; CDR3: CASRPAGHANNEQFF
D: TRBD2; size: .; V: TRBV29-1; J: TRBJ2-5; DNA: TGCAGCGTTGAAGATCTTCTAGCGGGAGGGGAGACCCAGTACTTC; CDR3: CSVEDLLAGGETQYF
D: .; size: .; V: TRBV11-3; J: TRBJ2-7; DNA: TGTGCCAGCAGCTTAGAGGGGGACTCCTACGAGCAGTACTTC; CDR3: CASSLEGDSYEQYF
D: .; size: .; V: TRBV21-1; J: TRBJ2-3; DNA: TGTGCCAGCAGCAAGGTCTTTTCTAGCGGGAGGGAAGATACGCAGTATTTT; CDR3: CASSKVFSSGREDTQYF
D: .; size: .; V: TRBV5-4; J: TRBJ1-2; DNA: TGTGCCAGCAGCCCGGACAGTAACTATGGCTACACCTTC; CDR3: CASSPDSNYGYTF
D: .; size: .; V: TRBV28; J: TRBJ1-5; DNA: TGTGCCAGCAGCACGGACAGAAATAGCAATCAGCCCCAGCATTTT; CDR3: CASSTDRNSNQPQHF
D: TRBD1; size: once; V: TRBV30; J: TRBJ1-5; DNA: TGTGCCTGGAGTTCACAGGGACAGCTTAATCAGCCCCAGCATTTT; CDR3: CAWSSQGQLNQPQHF
D: .; size: .; V: TRBV6-5; J: TRBJ1-1; DNA: TGTGCCAGCAGTTACCTGGGGGGCCGGCCTGAAGCTTTCTTT; CDR3: CASSYLGGRPEAFF
D: .; size: .; V: TRBV5-4; J: TRBJ2-3; DNA: TGTGCCAGCAGCCCAGAACTAGATACGCAGTATTTT; CDR3: CASSPELDTQYF
D: .; size: .; V: TRBV21-1; J: TRBJ1-6; DNA: TGTGCCAGCAGCTTCAGGGCACCCCTCCACTTT; CDR3: CASSFRAPLHF
D: .; size: .; V: TRBV6-5; J: TRBJ1-2; DNA: TGTGCCAGCAGGCAATTCGGTTCCTTTGGCGGCTACACCTTC; CDR3: CASRQFGSFGGYTF
D: .; size: few; V: TRBV10-2; J: TRBJ2-1; DNA: TGCGCCAGCATCAAGCCAGGGGGGTACAATGAGCAGTTCTTC; CDR3: CASIKPGGYNEQFF
D: .; size: .; V: TRBV5-6; J: TRBJ1-3; DNA: TGTGCCAGCAGCTTCGTTGGAAACACCATATATTTT; CDR3: CASSFVGNTIYF
D: .; size: .; V: TRBV11-3; J: TRBJ2-5; DNA: TGTGCCAGCAGCTTGCGCGGAAACGGCCGAGAGACCCAGTACTTC; CDR3: CASSLRGNGRETQYF
D: TRBD2; size: .; V: TRBV29-1; J: TRBJ2-5; DNA: TGCAGCGTTGGGGGGAGGGCGCGGGGGGGCCCAGAGACCCAGTACTTC; CDR3: CSVGGRARGGPETQYF
D: TRBD1; size: .; V: TRBV18; J: TRBJ2-2; DNA: TGTGCCAGCTCACCGTACCAGGGGGCGGACACCGGGGAGCTGTTTTTT; CDR3: CASSPYQGADTGELFF
D: .; size: .; V: TRBV7-2; J: TRBJ2-5; DNA: TGTGCCAGCAGGTGGGACAACCTGAAAACGGAGACCCAGTACTTC; CDR3: CASRWDNLKTETQYF
D: .; size: .; V: TRBV5-1; J: TRBJ2-7; DNA: TGCGCCAGCAGCCCGGAGGGGGCCCACGAGCAGTACTTC; CDR3: CASSPEGAHEQYF
D: .; size: .; V: TRBV4-3; J: TRBJ1-6; DNA: TGCGCCAGCAGCCAATCGCGGGACCCTCGATCACCCCTCCACTTT; CDR3: CASSQSRDPRSPLHF
D: .; size: .; V: TRBV28; J: TRBJ2-3; DNA: TGTGCCAGCAGTTTCGGGGGCTTGAATACGCAGTATTTT; CDR3: CASSFGGLNTQYF
D: .; size: .; V: TRBV30; J: TRBJ2-3; DNA: TGTGCCTGGAGCCGACAGACACTTAGCACAGATACGCAGTATTTT; CDR3: CAWSRQTLSTDTQYF